This record concerns one T cell receptor beta chain sequence. With 0 bases removed from V and 0 bases from J, the gap between germline ends came to 18 bases. The CDR3 length is 18 residues. Germline V gives CDR1 LGHDT, CDR2 YNNKEL (reference sequence). Original processing notes: Using reference gene primer amplification, nucleated cell counts were estimated. Sequencing was performed with immunoSEQ multiplex PCR; in TCRdb, only in-frame clones are kept and a portion is missing. V, J and clone size are taken as reported in that table, and D and trimming were inferred from the DNA itself. The table shows some 62,000 clones, with approximately 81% occurring only once. This record belongs to a study of blood T cell repertoires in COVID-19.

The receptor was isolated from a woman aged 35 to 49 with acute COVID-19. Input material: PBMCs or T cells enriched from blood (not recorded which). The rearrangement joins TRBV3-1 (or the pseudogene TRBV3-2) to TRBJ2-7; a possible D gene is TRBD1 (5 bases). The CDR3 DNA reads TGTGCCAGCAGCCAAGAGGGGTTAGGGGCGGCTATCTCCTACGAGCAGTACTTC. It yields the protein CASSQEGLGAAISYEQYF.